One and the same sample provided the 31 T cell receptor beta chains below, sequenced in a study of blood T cell repertoires in COVID-19. Data came from immunoSEQ multiplex PCR; TCRdb stores just in-frame clones and leaves some out. The sample includes 95,000 or so clones, over 75% of them seen just once. The specimen sequenced was peripheral blood. The receptors come from a human donor in a cohort sampled during active COVID-19.

This chain uses TRBV5-1 with TRBJ2-2; D is unresolved. V was clipped by 1 base and J by 1 base, with 8 bases between them. The CDR3 loop spans 15 amino acids. Germline assignment: CDR1 SGHRS and CDR2 YFSETQ. The CDR3: CASSLIRVNTGELFF. The CDR3 DNA sequence: TGCGCCAGCAGCTTGATACGGGTGAACACCGGGGAGCTGTTTTTT. The whole variable domain, remainder taken from reference TRBV5-1 and TRBJ2-2, is KAGVTQTPRYLIKTRGQQVTLSCSPISGHRSVSWYQQTPGQGLQFLFEYFSETQRNKGNFPGRFSGRQFSNSRSEMNVSTLELGDSALYLCASSLIRVNTGELFFGEGSRLTVL.

The V call is TRBV19, the J call TRBJ1-1, with D maybe TRBD1 (6 bases). The CDR3 runs to 17 residues. Trimming pared 6 bases from V and 0 bases from J, leaving 20 bases between. Germline values: CDR1 LNHDA, CDR2 SQIVND (reference sequence). Written as DNA, the CDR3 is TGTGCCAGTAGGTCCCCGTGGGGGGGGCTCATGAACACTGAAGCTTTCTTT. It codes for CASRSPWGGLMNTEAFF.

V is TRBV9 and J is TRBJ2-5, with 7 nucleotides matching TRBD1. From germline, CDR1 is SGDLS and CDR2 YYNGEE. The V gene end was trimmed by 4 bases and the J gene end by 5 bases; junction bases not matched to a gene: 5. This CDR3 comprises 13 residues. The CDR3 coding sequence is TGTGCCAGCAGCTACACAGGGGACGAGACCCAGTACTTC. Translating gives CASSYTGDETQYF.

The chain uses TRBV6-6 and TRBJ1-2; no reliable D call. CDR3 size: 11 residues. Between the trimmed V and J ends, which lost 5 bases and 8 bases, there was a span of 9 bases. The V gene's germline CDR1 is MNHNY and CDR2 SVGAGI (reference sequence). CDR3 sequence (DNA): TGTGCCAGCAGTCCTACAGTGGGCTACACCTTC. It is translated as CASSPTVGYTF.

This chain connects TRBV9 to TRBJ1-6; 9 nucleotides agree with TRBD1. The V gene end was trimmed by 4 bases and the J gene end by 8 bases; junction bases not matched to a gene: 7. CDR3 size: 15 residues. The germline gives CDR1 SGDLS, CDR2 YYNGEE. CDR3 in amino acids: CASSRLQGADSPLHF. The CDR3 region has the DNA TGTGCCAGCAGCCGCCTACAGGGGGCGGATTCACCCCTCCACTTT.

The genes are TRBV28 and TRBJ1-6; 10 bases are shared with TRBD1. V shed 2 bases, J shed 7 bases, and the junction held 8 bases outside the gene matches. Germline V lookup: CDR1 MDHEN, CDR2 SYDVKM. The CDR3 is 17 residues long. Here the CDR3 reads CASSLLGQGVRNSPLHF. DNA for the CDR3: TGTGCCAGCAGTTTACTCGGACAGGGGGTTCGGAATTCACCCCTCCACTTT.

This chain uses TRBV28 with TRBJ1-4; 11 nucleotides line up with TRBD1. Germline CDR1 and CDR2: MDHEN and SYDVKM. This CDR3 region has 15 residues. With 5 bases clipped from V and 8 bases from J, the junction kept 7 bases outside the gene matches. The DNA of the CDR3 is TGTGCCAGCAGTACCCAAGGGACAGGGGGGGAAAAACTGTTTTTT. This gives the protein CASSTQGTGGEKLFF.

Concerning this clone itself: This specimen includes other DNA sequences encoding the same CDR3. The chain recombines TRBV7-2 with TRBJ2-3; TRBD2 agrees at 8 bases. The CDR3 is 15 amino acids. Germline CDR1 SGHTA, CDR2 FQGNSA. The V and J ends lost 5 bases and 1 base, in that order; junction bases with no gene match: 5. The CDR3 protein is CASSPWTSRTDTQYF. The DNA for the CDR3 is TGTGCCAGCAGCCCGTGGACTAGCCGCACAGATACGCAGTATTTT.

The chain couples TRBV14 to TRBJ1-2; the match to TRBD1 covers 9 bases. The germline gives CDR1 SGHDN, CDR2 FVKESK. The CDR3 runs to 15 residues. V dropped 1 base and J dropped 7; count of bases not matched to a gene: 7. The CDR3 DNA sequence: TGTGCCAGCAGCCAAGTGCCCGGGACAGGGTTTGGCTACACCTTC. Its translation: CASSQVPGTGFGYTF.

This clone has a single count. This rearrangement joins TRBV7-9 to TRBJ2-7; the match to TRBD2 covers 11 bases. The V gene end was trimmed by 4 bases and the J gene end by 3 bases; junction bases not matched to a gene: 8. Germline CDR1 SEHNR, CDR2 FQNEAQ (reference sequence). The CDR3 is 16 amino acids. The CDR3 protein is CASSYPTSGAFYEQYF. CDR3 coding DNA: TGTGCCAGCAGCTACCCGACTAGCGGGGCATTCTACGAGCAGTACTTC.

V is TRBV2 and J is TRBJ2-2, with D tentatively TRBD1 (6 bases). Trimming took off 1 base at V and 3 bases at J, with 12 bases between the two ends. CDR1 is SNHLY, CDR2 FYNNEI, per germline. The CDR3 runs 16 residues. The CDR3 spells CASSEEAGVYTGELFF. The DNA of the CDR3 is TGTGCCAGCAGTGAAGAAGCAGGGGTTTACACCGGGGAGCTGTTTTTT.

The chain is built from TRBV7-2 and TRBJ2-3; D might be TRBD1 (5 bases). The CDR3 contains 14 residues. Germline loops: CDR1 SGHTA, CDR2 FQGNSA. The germline V and J ends were trimmed by 5 bases and 3 bases, with 12 bases remaining between them. The chain's CDR3 is CASSKDSKTDTQYF. CDR3 bases: TGTGCCAGCAGCAAAGACAGTAAAACAGATACGCAGTATTTT.

V gene TRBV4-1 combines with J gene TRBJ1-5; a possible D gene is TRBD1 (5 bases). The germline V gene encodes CDR1 MGHRA and CDR2 YSYEKL. Trimming left V 0 bases short and J 2 bases short, with 11 bases between. This CDR3 has 16 amino acids. The DNA for the CDR3 is TGCGCCAGCAGCCAAGATGCGGGGGGTGGCAATCAGCCCCAGCATTTT. Translation: CASSQDAGGGNQPQHF.

V gene TRBV27 combines with J gene TRBJ1-5, with unresolved D. V was cut by 5 bases and J by 0 bases, with 11 bases left in between. CDR1 and CDR2 from the germline V gene are MNHEY and SMNVEV (reference sequence). The CDR3 loop spans 15 amino acids. The CDR3 coding sequence is TGTGCCAGCAGTCCACAGACATATAGCAATCAGCCCCAGCATTTT. Protein: CASSPQTYSNQPQHF.

In its sample, this clone was seen once. The chain carries TRBV5-4 and TRBJ1-2; TRBD1 agrees at 9 bases. This CDR3 is 19 amino acids long. Germline trimming cut 2 bases from V and 0 bases from J; bases unmatched to any gene: 14. Germline V gene lookup returns CDR1 SGHNT and CDR2 YYREEE (reference sequence). The CDR3 loop is CASSFPPLTGQGPNYGYTF. The CDR3 bases are TGTGCCAGCAGCTTCCCTCCTCTAACGGGACAGGGACCTAACTATGGCTACACCTTC.

The chain employs TRBV18 and TRBJ1-3, with TRBD1 identical over 8 bases. Trimming cost V 3 bases and J 4 bases; bases outside gene matches: 5. Germline values: CDR1 KGHSH, CDR2 LQKENI. The CDR3 has 15 amino acids. CDR3 residues: CASSPTGGSGNTIYF. The CDR3 bases are TGTGCCAGCTCACCCACAGGGGGTTCAGGAAACACCATATATTTT.

The J gene is TRBJ1-1, the V gene TRBV5-1; 10 bases match TRBD1. Germline V gives CDR1 SGHRS, CDR2 YFSETQ. The junction had 14 bases not matched to a gene; V was cut back by 8 bases and J by 4 bases. The CDR3 sequence is 16 residues long. The CDR3 protein is CASQSRDRGQGTEAFF. CDR3 nucleotides: TGCGCCAGTCAGTCCCGGGACAGGGGTCAGGGCACTGAAGCTTTCTTT.

The V and J genes are TRBV19 and TRBJ1-1; tentative D call: TRBD1 (6 bases). The CDR3 is made up of 15 amino acids. The germline CDR1 and CDR2 sequences are LNHDA and SQIVND (reference sequence). The V gene lost 1 base and the J gene lost 5 bases, with 14 bases spanning the gap. CDR3 residues: CASSIGQGRRTEAFF. The CDR3 region has the DNA TGTGCCAGTAGTATAGGTCAGGGGCGTAGGACTGAAGCTTTCTTT.

The chain uses TRBV25-1 and TRBJ2-7; perhaps TRBD2 as D (6 bases). Germline CDR1 MGHDK, CDR2 SYGVNS. Trimming cost V 6 bases and J 12 bases, with 15 bases left between them. The length of the CDR3 is 11 residues. The CDR3 loop reads CASSARDLVYF. CDR3 sequence (DNA): TGTGCCAGCAGCGCAAGGGACTTAGTGTACTTC.

The chain combines TRBV10-2 with TRBJ1-2, with D maybe TRBD1 (6 bases). V lost 0 bases to trimming and J lost 1 base, with 15 bases between them. Germline V CDR1 and CDR2: WSHSY, SAAADI. CDR3 size: 17 residues. The CDR3 DNA reads as TGCGCCAGCAGTGAGTCGACAGGCACTTCTTTTAACTATGGCTACACCTTC. This translates into CASSESTGTSFNYGYTF.

V usage is TRBV30 and J usage is TRBJ1-6; D unresolved. V lost 1 base and J 5 bases, leaving 6 bases between the germline ends. Germline V gives CDR1 GTSNPN, CDR2 SVGIG (reference sequence). The CDR3 has 13 amino acids. CDR3 in amino acids: CAWSAVNNSPLHF. In nucleotides, the CDR3 is TGTGCCTGGAGTGCCGTTAATAATTCACCCCTCCACTTT.

The chain couples TRBV18 to TRBJ1-1; 7 nucleotides align to TRBD1. The CDR3 loop spans 18 amino acids. V lost 3 bases, J lost 3 bases, and 16 bases stayed unmatched. Germline V CDR1 and CDR2: KGHSH, LQKENI. The CDR3 region has the DNA TGTGCCAGCTCACCGATCCCGGGCGTGGAGGGGGCCCACACTGAAGCTTTCTTT. Translating gives CASSPIPGVEGAHTEAFF.

This sequence joins TRBV3-1 (or the pseudogene TRBV3-2) and TRBJ2-7, with 10 bases that match TRBD2. CDR1 is LGHDT, CDR2 YNNKEL, per germline (reference sequence). With V trimmed by 5 bases and J by 4 bases, 5 bases remained unmatched. This CDR3 has 14 residues. CDR3 residues: CASSTTSGAYEQYF. CDR3 nucleotide sequence: TGTGCCAGCAGCACCACTAGCGGGGCTTACGAGCAGTACTTC.

The V call is TRBV11-2, the J call TRBJ2-7; 12 bases agree with TRBD2. The CDR3 is 13 amino acids. CDR1 is SGHAT and CDR2 is FQNNGV in the germline V gene. The ends lost 8 bases at V and 2 bases at J; junction bases unmatched: 1. Here the CDR3 DNA reads TGTGCCAGCCGGACTAGCGGGGCCTACGAGCAGTACTTC. This gives the protein CASRTSGAYEQYF.

This clone has more than one count but fewer than ten. The rearrangement uses TRBV25-1 and TRBJ2-1; 8 bases map to TRBD1. The CDR3 consists of 13 residues. Losses at the gene ends were 0 bases for V and 12 bases for J; bases not matched to a gene: 4. Germline V gene lookup returns CDR1 MGHDK and CDR2 SYGVNS. The CDR3 protein is CASSEYHRGSQFF. The DNA of the CDR3 is TGTGCCAGCAGTGAATACCACAGGGGGTCGCAGTTCTTC.

The rearrangement uses TRBV12-5 and TRBJ2-1, with D hard to call. V was pared by 1 base and J by 7 bases, with 8 bases between. This CDR3 is 13 amino acids long. Germline CDR1 is LGHNT and CDR2 is FRNRAP. CDR3 in DNA: TGTGCTAGTGGTTTGGCCCAGTGGAATGAGCAGTTCTTC. Translating it yields CASGLAQWNEQFF.

The V gene is TRBV6-1, the J gene TRBJ2-7; 10 positions agree with TRBD1. The CDR3 spans 15 residues. Germline assignment: CDR1 MNHNS and CDR2 SASEGT. V trimming: 3 bases; J trimming: 0 bases; junction bases outside the gene matches: 2. CDR3 coding DNA: TGTGCCAGCAGTGAGACAGGGGGCTCCTCCTACGAGCAGTACTTC. This translates into CASSETGGSSYEQYF.

The J gene is TRBJ2-1, the V gene TRBV24-1; D uncertain. V lost 4 bases and J lost 5, with 11 bases in between. This CDR3 is 14 amino acids long. Germline V gene lookup returns CDR1 KGHDR and CDR2 SFDVKD. The chain's CDR3 is CATSEPLANNEQFF. CDR3 nucleotide sequence: TGTGCCACCAGTGAACCCTTGGCAAACAATGAGCAGTTCTTC.

The rearrangement links TRBV5-4 to TRBJ2-7; the match to TRBD2 covers 10 bases. Trimming cost V 0 bases and J 2 bases; bases outside gene matches: 5. This CDR3 spans 16 amino acids. Germline V lookup: CDR1 SGHNT, CDR2 YYREEE (reference sequence). This chain's CDR3 is CASSLAKTSGTYEQYF. CDR3 nucleotides: TGTGCCAGCAGCTTGGCCAAAACTAGCGGGACCTACGAGCAGTACTTC.

The chain joins TRBV10-3 to TRBJ2-1; 16 bases are a match to TRBD2. Germline V gives CDR1 ENHRY, CDR2 SYGVKD. V lost 0 bases to trimming and J lost 7 bases; unmatched junction nucleotides: 9. This CDR3 contains 19 residues. The CDR3 region has the DNA TGTGCCATCAGTGAGTCAGGGACTAGCGGGGGGGCCTCGCTAAATGAGCAGTTCTTC. Protein sequence: CAISESGTSGGASLNEQFF.

This chain connects TRBV7-9 to TRBJ1-2; D call uncertain. The CDR3 totals 13 residues. V dropped 2 bases and J dropped 4 bases, with 8 bases sitting between them. CDR1 SEHNR and CDR2 FQNEAQ come from the germline V gene (reference sequence). CDR3 in DNA: TGTGCCAGCAGCTTAACCAGCGTCTATGGCTACACCTTC. Its translation: CASSLTSVYGYTF.